This TCR beta chain was sequenced for a study of early T cells in non-severe SARS-CoV-2 infection. Study in general: The chains were unpaired, and the sequenced material was bulk RNA from unsorted whole blood.

Individual cDNA molecules received unique molecular identifiers during library preparation. Via MiXCR, TCRdb re-called the 5' RACE reads, giving one row per CDR3 protein. The table has 75,000 or so distinct CDR3 sequences, over 10% seen once. In its sample, this clonotype was seen a few times. Sequences were derived from whole blood, sampled at baseline. The sequence came from an adult who was a healthcare worker with PCR-confirmed SARS-CoV-2 infection or an uninfected control (not recorded which).

In nucleotides, the CDR3 is TGCAGCGTACTTAAAGAGAACACTGAAGCTTTCTTT. This sequence encodes CSVLKENTEAFF. The chain links TRBV29-1 to TRBJ1-1; D ambiguous. V shed 6 bases and J shed 1 base, with 9 bases lying between them. The CDR3 covers 12 residues. CDR1 SQVTM and CDR2 ANQGSEA come from the germline V gene.